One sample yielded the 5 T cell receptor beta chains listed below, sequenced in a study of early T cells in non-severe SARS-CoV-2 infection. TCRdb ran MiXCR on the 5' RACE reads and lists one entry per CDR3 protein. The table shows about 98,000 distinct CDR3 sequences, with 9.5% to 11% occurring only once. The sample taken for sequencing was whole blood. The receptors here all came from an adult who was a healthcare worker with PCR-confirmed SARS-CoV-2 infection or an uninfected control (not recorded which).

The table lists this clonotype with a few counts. The CDR3 sequence is CASSEVAGGSYEQYF. As DNA, the CDR3 is TGTGCCAGCAGTGAAGTTGCAGGGGGCAGCTACGAGCAGTACTTC. The chain is built from TRBV6-1 and TRBJ2-7; 8 bases agree with TRBD1. CDR1 MNHNS and CDR2 SASEGT come from the germline V gene. V was pared by 1 base and J by 3 bases, with 5 bases of the junction left unmatched. This CDR3 comprises 15 residues.

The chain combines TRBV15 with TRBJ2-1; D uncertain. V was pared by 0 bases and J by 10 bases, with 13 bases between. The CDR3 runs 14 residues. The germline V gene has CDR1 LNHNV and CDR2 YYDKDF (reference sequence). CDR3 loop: CATSRDSLKWEQFF. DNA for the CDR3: TGTGCCACCAGCAGAGATTCTTTGAAGTGGGAGCAGTTCTTC.

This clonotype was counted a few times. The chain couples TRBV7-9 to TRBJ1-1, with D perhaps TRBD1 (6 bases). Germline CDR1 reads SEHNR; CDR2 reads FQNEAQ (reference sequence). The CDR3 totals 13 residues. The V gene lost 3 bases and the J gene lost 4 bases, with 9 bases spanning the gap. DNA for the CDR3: TGTGCCAGCAGCTTGTTAGGGGGCACTGAAGCTTTCTTT. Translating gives CASSLLGGTEAFF.

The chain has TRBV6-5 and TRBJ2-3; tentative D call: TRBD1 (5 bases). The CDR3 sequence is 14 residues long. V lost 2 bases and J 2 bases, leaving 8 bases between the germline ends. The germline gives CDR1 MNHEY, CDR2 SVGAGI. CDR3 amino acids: CASSYGRATDTQYF. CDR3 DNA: TGTGCCAGCAGTTACGGCAGGGCCACAGATACGCAGTATTTT.

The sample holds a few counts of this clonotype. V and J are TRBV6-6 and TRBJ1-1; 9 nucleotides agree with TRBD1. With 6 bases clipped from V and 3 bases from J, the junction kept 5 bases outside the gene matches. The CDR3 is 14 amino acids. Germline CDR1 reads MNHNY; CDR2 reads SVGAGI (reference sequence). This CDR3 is CASSTGGVDTEAFF. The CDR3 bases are TGTGCCAGCAGCACAGGGGGCGTGGACACTGAAGCTTTCTTT.